Listed below are T cell receptor beta chains from one sample, sequenced in a study of blood T cell repertoires in COVID-19. This table comes from immunoSEQ multiplex PCR, and its TCRdb copy is limited to in-frame clones, with some not included. Among 60,000 to 80,000 clones listed, 70% to 90% were seen once. Sequenced input: peripheral blood. The receptors come from a man aged 45-65 years with acute or convalescent COVID-19. Each CDR3 is given with its conserved first and last residue. A D gene is named only where the DNA matches it firmly. Some rows mark clone size as missing; the rest say once, few, many or name a class of expanded clone.

clone_size: NA; v_call: TRBV6-2/TRBV6-3; cdr3_length: 15; d_call: NA; j_call: TRBJ2-1; cdr3_aa: CASSYSGTSYNEQFF; cdr3_nt: TGTGCCAGCAGTTACTCCGGGACTTCCTACAATGAGCAGTTCTTC
clone_size: few; v_call: TRBV19; cdr3_length: 15; d_call: TRBD1; j_call: TRBJ1-5; cdr3_aa: CASSKFDRANQPQHF; cdr3_nt: TGTGCCAGTAGTAAATTTGACAGGGCTAATCAGCCCCAGCATTTT
clone_size: few; v_call: TRBV30; cdr3_length: 12; d_call: NA; j_call: TRBJ1-1; cdr3_aa: CAWSPTVTEAFF; cdr3_nt: TGTGCCTGGAGCCCGACAGTTACTGAAGCTTTCTTT
clone_size: NA; v_call: TRBV9; cdr3_length: 14; d_call: TRBD2; j_call: TRBJ2-3; cdr3_aa: CASSVSGGGDTQYF; cdr3_nt: TGTGCCAGCAGCGTTTCGGGCGGGGGGGATACGCAGTATTTT
clone_size: NA; v_call: TRBV19; cdr3_length: 14; d_call: NA; j_call: TRBJ1-1; cdr3_aa: CASSIAPGDAEAFF; cdr3_nt: TGTGCCAGTAGTATAGCTCCAGGGGACGCTGAAGCTTTCTTT
clone_size: NA; v_call: TRBV6-5; cdr3_length: 14; d_call: TRBD1; j_call: TRBJ1-2; cdr3_aa: CASSYGQGAGGYTF; cdr3_nt: TGTGCCAGCAGTTACGGGCAGGGGGCCGGGGGCTACACCTTC
clone_size: NA; v_call: TRBV5-6; cdr3_length: 16; d_call: NA; j_call: TRBJ2-1; cdr3_aa: CASSYGTGTGYNEQFF; cdr3_nt: TGTGCCAGCAGCTATGGTACAGGGACGGGCTACAATGAGCAGTTCTTC
clone_size: NA; v_call: TRBV29-1; cdr3_length: 11; d_call: NA; j_call: TRBJ2-7; cdr3_aa: CSVRSSYEQYF; cdr3_nt: TGCAGCGTACGGAGCTCCTACGAGCAGTACTTC
clone_size: NA; v_call: TRBV10-3; cdr3_length: 18; d_call: TRBD1; j_call: TRBJ1-5; cdr3_aa: CAISEATGGADINQPQHF; cdr3_nt: TGTGCCATCAGTGAGGCGACAGGGGGCGCAGATATCAATCAGCCCCAGCATTTT
clone_size: once; v_call: TRBV6-1; cdr3_length: 14; d_call: TRBD1; j_call: TRBJ1-1; cdr3_aa: CASSEGQGDTEAFF; cdr3_nt: TGTGCCAGCAGTGAAGGGCAGGGGGACACTGAAGCTTTCTTT